This is a list of T cell receptor beta chains from one sample in a study of identical twins. TCRdb re-analysed the 5' RACE reads in MiXCR, keeping a single row per CDR3 protein. Of around 490,000 distinct CDR3 sequences detected, 20% to 25% appear once; the ten largest clones hold approximately 0.5%. These sequences were also reported in another study, on yellow fever vaccine responses in identical twins.

Sequenced input: CD4+ T cells sorted from blood. The receptors stem from a woman aged 18-30 years in good health. The CDR3 runs from the conserved cysteine through the conserved F or W.

J gene | V gene | CDR3 protein
TRBJ2-7 | TRBV5-1 | CASRGRDYEQYF
TRBJ2-1 | TRBV12-3/TRBV12-4 | CARSLGLGARFQNNEQFF
TRBJ2-4 | TRBV29-1 | CSVLPLAKNIQYF
TRBJ1-2 | TRBV14 | CASSAEGRGAYGYTF
TRBJ2-2 | TRBV12-3/TRBV12-4 | CASSREGRTGELFF
TRBJ2-1 | TRBV5-5 | CASSGDSNEQFF
TRBJ2-4 | TRBV20-1 | CSGRPGTENIQYF
TRBJ2-1 | TRBV20-1 | CSAPSGTSYNEQFF
TRBJ2-1 | TRBV25-1 | CASSDGRGGLALFF
TRBJ2-7 | TRBV7-2 | CASSLGRGRGYEQYF
TRBJ1-5 | TRBV2 | CASSRSGKGQPQHF
TRBJ2-1 | TRBV7-9 | CASRNSHGRAIAEQFF
TRBJ1-1 | TRBV5-1 | CASKRNLGPVTEAFF
TRBJ1-6 | TRBV29-1 | CSVLIPGISPLHF
TRBJ1-1 | TRBV18 | CASALQGLNTEAFF
TRBJ2-5 | TRBV29-1 | CSAERETQYF
TRBJ2-7 | TRBV28 | CASSFGPGIPYEQYF
TRBJ2-1 | TRBV20-1 | CSARREAGGNEQFF
TRBJ1-2 | TRBV6-1 | CASGGLQVNYGYTF
TRBJ1-6 | TRBV12-3/TRBV12-4 | CASSFYGGHNSPLHF
TRBJ2-2 | TRBV7-6 | CASSKGQGAIGELFF
TRBJ2-5 | TRBV5-6 | CASSSYTEGTRTQYF
TRBJ2-1 | TRBV20-1 | CSARGLLSGSLGNEQFF
TRBJ1-1 | TRBV5-1 | CASSLSPDRGRTEAFF
TRBJ2-7 | TRBV9 | CASSVDPAGSYEQYF
TRBJ2-1 | TRBV24-1 | CATSESLAGGPLNEQFF
TRBJ2-7 | TRBV5-1 | CASSLGTSGKFYEQYF
TRBJ2-1 | TRBV10-3 | CAISTAGGGRNEQFF
TRBJ1-1 | TRBV11-2 | CASSAGTGGYTEAFF
TRBJ2-4 | TRBV21-1 | CASTLLRGERRGAAKNIQYF
TRBJ1-5 | TRBV20-1 | CSARGTGVGQPQHF
TRBJ2-1 | TRBV2 | CASSAQSNEQFF